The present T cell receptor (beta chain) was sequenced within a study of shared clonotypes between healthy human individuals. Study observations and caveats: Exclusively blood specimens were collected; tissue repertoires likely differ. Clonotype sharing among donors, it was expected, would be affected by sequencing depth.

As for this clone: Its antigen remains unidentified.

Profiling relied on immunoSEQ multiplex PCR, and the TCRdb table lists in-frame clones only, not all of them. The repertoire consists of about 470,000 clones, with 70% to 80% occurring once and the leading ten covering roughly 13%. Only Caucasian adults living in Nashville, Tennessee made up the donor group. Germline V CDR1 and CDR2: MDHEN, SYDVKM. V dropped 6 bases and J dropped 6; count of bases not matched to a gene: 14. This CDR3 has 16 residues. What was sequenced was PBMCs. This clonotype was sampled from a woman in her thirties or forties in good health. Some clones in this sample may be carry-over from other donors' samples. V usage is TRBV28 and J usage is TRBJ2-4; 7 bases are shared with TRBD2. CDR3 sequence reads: CASRTWGGSMGNIQYF. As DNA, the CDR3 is TGTGCCAGCAGGACCTGGGGGGGGTCGATGGGAAACATTCAGTACTTC.